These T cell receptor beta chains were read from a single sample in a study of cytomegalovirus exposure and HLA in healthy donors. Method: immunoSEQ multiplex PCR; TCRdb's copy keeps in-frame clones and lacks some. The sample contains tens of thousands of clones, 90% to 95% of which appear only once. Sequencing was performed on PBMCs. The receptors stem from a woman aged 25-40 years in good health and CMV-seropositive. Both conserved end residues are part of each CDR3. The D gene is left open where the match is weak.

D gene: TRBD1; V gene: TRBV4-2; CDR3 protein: CASSQAQQGLDETQYF
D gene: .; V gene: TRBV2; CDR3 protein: CASSGGSGHGETQYF
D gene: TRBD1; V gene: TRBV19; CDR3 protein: CASRLTGAHSGANVLTF
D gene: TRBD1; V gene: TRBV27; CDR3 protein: CASSLRDREGYTF
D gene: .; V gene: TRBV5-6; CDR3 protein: CASFRQYF
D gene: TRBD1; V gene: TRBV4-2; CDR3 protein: CATKSQTGSAGELFF
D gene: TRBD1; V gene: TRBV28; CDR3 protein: CASSFIGTGGYNEQFF
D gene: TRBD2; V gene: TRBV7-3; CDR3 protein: CASSRQTSGTHNEQFF
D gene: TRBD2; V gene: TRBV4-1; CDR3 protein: CASSPAGLTREQYF
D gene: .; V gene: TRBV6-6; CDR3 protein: CASSRGTGGYNEQFF
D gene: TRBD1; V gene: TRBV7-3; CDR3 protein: CASSTTGQGFETQYF
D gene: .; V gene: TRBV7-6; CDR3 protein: CASSSRAGGGGLEQFF
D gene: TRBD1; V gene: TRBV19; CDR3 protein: CASRISHYRGHNEQFF
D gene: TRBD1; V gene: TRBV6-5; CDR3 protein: CASAYRGPNTEAFF
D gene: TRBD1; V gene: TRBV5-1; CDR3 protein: CASSLDRGGGFTEAFF
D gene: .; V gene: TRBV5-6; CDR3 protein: CASSLSLEEWYNEQFF
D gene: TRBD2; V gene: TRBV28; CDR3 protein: CASSLWGLAGGPGELFF
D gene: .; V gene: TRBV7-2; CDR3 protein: CASSLLVIADEQYF
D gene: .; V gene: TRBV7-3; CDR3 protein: CASSLAQGSVYNEQFF
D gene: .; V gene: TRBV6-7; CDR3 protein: CASSYSTSPGNTIYF
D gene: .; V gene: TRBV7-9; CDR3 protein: CASSFRTEEATNYGYTF
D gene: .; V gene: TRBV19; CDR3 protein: CASSINRAGEQYF
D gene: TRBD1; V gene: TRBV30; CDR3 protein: CAWRTRTGRDTEAFF
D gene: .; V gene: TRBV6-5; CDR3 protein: CASNQDYTEAFF
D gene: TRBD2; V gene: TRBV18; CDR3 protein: CASSLGGGLARHYEQYF
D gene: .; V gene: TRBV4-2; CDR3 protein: CASSQVGAPNTGELFF
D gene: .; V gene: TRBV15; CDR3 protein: CATSRPHSLRGRETQYF
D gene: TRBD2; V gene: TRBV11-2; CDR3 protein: CASSSGGRRYEQYF
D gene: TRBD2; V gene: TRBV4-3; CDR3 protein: CASSQGSGIYNEQFF
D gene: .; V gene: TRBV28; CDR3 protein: CASSQTGYPDSYEQYF
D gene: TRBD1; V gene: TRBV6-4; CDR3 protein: CATQGPGNTIYF
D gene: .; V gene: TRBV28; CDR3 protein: CASLRNNEQFF
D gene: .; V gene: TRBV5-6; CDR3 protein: CASSPGTYTDTQYF
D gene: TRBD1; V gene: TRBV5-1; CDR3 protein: CASSPLRDRGAEKLFF
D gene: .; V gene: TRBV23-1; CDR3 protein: CASSQMRVEQLPYEQYF
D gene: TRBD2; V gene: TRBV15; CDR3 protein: CATSRASGTRWYEQYF
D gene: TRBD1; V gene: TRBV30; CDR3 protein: CAWSVRGQDEQFF
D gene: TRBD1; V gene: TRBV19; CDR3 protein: CASSIGTGGWTGELFF
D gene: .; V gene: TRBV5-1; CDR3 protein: CASSPLTRSLDGEQFF